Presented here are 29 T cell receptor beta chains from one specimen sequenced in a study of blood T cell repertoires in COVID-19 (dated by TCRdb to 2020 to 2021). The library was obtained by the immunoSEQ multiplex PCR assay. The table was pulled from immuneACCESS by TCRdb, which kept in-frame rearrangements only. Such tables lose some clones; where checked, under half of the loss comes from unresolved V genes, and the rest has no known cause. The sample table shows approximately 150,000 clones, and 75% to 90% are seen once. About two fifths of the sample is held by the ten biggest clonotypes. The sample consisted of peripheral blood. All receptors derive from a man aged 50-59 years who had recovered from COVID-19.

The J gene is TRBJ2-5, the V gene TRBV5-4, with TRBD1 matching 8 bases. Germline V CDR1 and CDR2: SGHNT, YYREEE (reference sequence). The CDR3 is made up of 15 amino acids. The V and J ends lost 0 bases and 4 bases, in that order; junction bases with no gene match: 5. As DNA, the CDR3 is TGTGCCAGCAGCTTGGAACCAGGGGGCCCAGAGACCCAGTACTTC. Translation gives CASSLEPGGPETQYF. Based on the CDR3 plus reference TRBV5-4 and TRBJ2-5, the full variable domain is ETGVTQSPTHLIKTRGQQVTLRCSSQSGHNTVSWYQQALGQGPQFIFQYYREEENGRGNFPPRFSGLQFPNYSSELNVNALELDDSALYLCASSLEPGGPETQYFGPGTRLLVL.

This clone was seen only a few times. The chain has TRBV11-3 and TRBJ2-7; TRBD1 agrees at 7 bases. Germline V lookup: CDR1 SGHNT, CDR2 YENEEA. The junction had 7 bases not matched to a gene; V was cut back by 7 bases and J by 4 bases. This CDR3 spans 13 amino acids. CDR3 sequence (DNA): TGTGCCAGCAAGGACAGGACTGTTTACGAGCAGTACTTC. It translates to CASKDRTVYEQYF.

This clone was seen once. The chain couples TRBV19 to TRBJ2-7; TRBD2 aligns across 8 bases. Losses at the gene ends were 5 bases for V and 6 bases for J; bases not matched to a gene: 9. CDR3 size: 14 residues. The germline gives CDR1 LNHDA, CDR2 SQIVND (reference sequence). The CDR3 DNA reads TGTGCCAGTAGTCCCGGCGGGGGGAGGGGCGAGCAGTACTTC. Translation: CASSPGGGRGEQYF.

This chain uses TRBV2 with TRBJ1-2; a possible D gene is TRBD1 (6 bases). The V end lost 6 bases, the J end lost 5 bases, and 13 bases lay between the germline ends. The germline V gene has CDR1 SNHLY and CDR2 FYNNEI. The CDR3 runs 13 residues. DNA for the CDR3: TGTGCCAGCAGGTCCGACAGGAGGTATGGCTACACCTTC. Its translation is CASRSDRRYGYTF.

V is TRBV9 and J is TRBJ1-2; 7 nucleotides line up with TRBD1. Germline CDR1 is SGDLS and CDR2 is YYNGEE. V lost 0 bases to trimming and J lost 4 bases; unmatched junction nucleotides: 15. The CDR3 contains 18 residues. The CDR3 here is CASSVDRGQNLEGYGYTF. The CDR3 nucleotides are TGTGCCAGCAGCGTAGACAGGGGACAGAATTTAGAAGGCTATGGCTACACCTTC.

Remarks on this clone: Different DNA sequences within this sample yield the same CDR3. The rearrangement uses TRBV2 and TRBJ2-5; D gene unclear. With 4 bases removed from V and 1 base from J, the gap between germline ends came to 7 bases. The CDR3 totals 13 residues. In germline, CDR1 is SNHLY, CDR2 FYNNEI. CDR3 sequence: CASSARRQETQYF. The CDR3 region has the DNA TGTGCCAGCAGTGCCCGTCGCCAAGAGACCCAGTACTTC.

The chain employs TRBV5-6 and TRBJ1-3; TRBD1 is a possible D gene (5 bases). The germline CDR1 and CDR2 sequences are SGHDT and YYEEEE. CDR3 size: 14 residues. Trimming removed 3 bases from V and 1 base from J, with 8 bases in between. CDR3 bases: TGTGCCAGCAGCTCCGGGGGTTCTGGAAACACCATATATTTT. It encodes CASSSGGSGNTIYF.

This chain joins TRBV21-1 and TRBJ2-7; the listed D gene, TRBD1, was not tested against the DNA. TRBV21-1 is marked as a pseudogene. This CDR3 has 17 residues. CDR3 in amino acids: CASSPRPEGRGSHEQYF. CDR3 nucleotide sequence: TGTGCCAGCAGCCCCCGCCCCGAAGGCAGGGGTAGCCACGAGCAGTACTTC.

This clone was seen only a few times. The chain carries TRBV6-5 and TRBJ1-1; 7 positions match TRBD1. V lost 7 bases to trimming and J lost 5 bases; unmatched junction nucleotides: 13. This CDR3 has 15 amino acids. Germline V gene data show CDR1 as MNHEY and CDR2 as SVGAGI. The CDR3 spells CASTLKGAGGTEAFF. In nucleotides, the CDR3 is TGTGCCAGCACCCTAAAGGGGGCAGGGGGAACTGAAGCTTTCTTT.

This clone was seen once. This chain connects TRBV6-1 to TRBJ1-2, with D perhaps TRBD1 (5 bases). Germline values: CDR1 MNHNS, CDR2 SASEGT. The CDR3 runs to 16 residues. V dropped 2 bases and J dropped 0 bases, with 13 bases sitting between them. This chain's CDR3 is CASSERSGGANYGYTF. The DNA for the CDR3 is TGTGCCAGCAGTGAAAGGTCTGGGGGGGCTAACTATGGCTACACCTTC.

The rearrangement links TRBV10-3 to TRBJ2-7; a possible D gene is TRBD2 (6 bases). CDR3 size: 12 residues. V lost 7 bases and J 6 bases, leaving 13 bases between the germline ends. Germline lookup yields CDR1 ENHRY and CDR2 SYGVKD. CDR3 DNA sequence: TGTGCCATCATGGGGGGTAGGGGCGAGCAGTACTTC. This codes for CAIMGGRGEQYF.

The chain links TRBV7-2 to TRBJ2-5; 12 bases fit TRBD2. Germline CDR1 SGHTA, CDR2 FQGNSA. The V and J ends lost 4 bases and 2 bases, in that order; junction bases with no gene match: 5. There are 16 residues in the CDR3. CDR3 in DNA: TGTGCCAGCAGCTCCGGACTAGCGGGGCTACAAGAGACCCAGTACTTC. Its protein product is CASSSGLAGLQETQYF.

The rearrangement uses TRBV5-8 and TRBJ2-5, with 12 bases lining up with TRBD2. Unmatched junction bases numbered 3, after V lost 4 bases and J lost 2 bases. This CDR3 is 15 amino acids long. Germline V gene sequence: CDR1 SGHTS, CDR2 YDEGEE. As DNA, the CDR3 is TGTGCCAGCAGCCCCGGGACTAGCGGGCAAGAGACCCAGTACTTC. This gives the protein CASSPGTSGQETQYF.

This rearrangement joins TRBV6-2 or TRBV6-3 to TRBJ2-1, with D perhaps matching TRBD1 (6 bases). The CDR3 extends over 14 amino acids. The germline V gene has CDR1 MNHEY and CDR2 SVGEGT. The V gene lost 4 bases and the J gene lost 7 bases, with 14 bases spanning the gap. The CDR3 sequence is CASSFGGAVNEQFF. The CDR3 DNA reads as TGTGCCAGCAGTTTTGGGGGCGCGGTAAATGAGCAGTTCTTC.

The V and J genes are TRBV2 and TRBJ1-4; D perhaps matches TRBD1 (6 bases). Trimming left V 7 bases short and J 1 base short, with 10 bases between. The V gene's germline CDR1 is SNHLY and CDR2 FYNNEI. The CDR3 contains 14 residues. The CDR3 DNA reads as TGTGCCAGCACCTCAGGGGAAACTAATGAAAAACTGTTTTTT. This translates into CASTSGETNEKLFF.

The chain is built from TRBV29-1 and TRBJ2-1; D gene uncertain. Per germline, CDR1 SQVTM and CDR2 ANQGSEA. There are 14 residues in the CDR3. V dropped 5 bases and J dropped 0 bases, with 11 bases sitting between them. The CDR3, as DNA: TGCAGCGTTATTGAGCGCCGCTCCTACAATGAGCAGTTCTTC. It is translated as CSVIERRSYNEQFF.

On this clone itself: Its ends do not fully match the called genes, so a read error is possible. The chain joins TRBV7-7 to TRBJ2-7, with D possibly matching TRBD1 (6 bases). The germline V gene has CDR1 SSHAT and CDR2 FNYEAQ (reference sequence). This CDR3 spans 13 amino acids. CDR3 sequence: CASSLGQKGEQYF. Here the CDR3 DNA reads TGTGCTAGCAGCTTAGGACAGAAGGGCGAGCAGTACTTC. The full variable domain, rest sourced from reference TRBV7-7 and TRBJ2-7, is GAGVSQSPRYKVTKRGQDVTLRCDPISSHATLYWYQQALGQGPEFLTYFNYEAQPDKSGLPSDRFSAERPEGSISTLTIQRTEQRDSAMYRCASSLGQKGEQYFGPGTRLTVT.

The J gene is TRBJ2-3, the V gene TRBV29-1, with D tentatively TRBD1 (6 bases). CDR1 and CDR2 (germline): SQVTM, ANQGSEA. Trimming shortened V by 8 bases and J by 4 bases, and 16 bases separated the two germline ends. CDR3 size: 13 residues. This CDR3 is CSPRDTASDTQYF. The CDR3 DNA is TGCAGCCCCCGGGACACCGCGTCAGATACGCAGTATTTT.

CDR3 loop: CASRTPGQSYEQYF. CDR3 DNA sequence: TGTGCCAGCAGGACACCGGGACAGTCTTACGAGCAGTACTTC. V and J are TRBV28 and TRBJ2-7; 7 bases are a match to TRBD1. The J segment lost 4 bases and the V segment lost 6 bases, leaving 9 bases of the junction unmatched. The germline gives CDR1 MDHEN, CDR2 SYDVKM. The CDR3 totals 14 residues.

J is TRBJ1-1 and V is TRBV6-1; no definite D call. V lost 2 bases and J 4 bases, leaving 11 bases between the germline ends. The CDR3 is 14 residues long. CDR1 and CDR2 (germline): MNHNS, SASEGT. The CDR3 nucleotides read TGTGCCAGCAGTGAACAGTTGATCAGCACTGAAGCTTTCTTT. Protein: CASSEQLISTEAFF.

The CDR3 protein is CAISDDGGEGKLFF. In DNA, the CDR3 is TGTGCCATCAGTGACGACGGGGGTGAGGGAAAACTGTTTTTT. This chain uses TRBV10-3 with TRBJ1-4, with TRBD1 as a possible D gene (5 bases). CDR1 and CDR2 from the germline V gene are ENHRY and SYGVKD. The CDR3 sequence is 14 residues long. Trimming left V 3 bases short and J 10 bases short, with 15 bases between.

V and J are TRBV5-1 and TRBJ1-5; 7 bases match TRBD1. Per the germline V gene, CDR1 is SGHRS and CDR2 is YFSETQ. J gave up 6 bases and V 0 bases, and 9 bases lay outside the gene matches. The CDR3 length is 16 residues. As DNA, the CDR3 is TGCGCCAGCAGCTTGGGGGACAGACAGGGCGGTCAGCCCCAGCATTTT. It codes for CASSLGDRQGGQPQHF. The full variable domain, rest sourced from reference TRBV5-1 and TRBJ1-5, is KAGVTQTPRYLIKTRGQQVTLSCSPISGHRSVSWYQQTPGQGLQFLFEYFSETQRNKGNFPGRFSGRQFSNSRSEMNVSTLELGDSALYLCASSLGDRQGGQPQHFGDGTRLSIL.

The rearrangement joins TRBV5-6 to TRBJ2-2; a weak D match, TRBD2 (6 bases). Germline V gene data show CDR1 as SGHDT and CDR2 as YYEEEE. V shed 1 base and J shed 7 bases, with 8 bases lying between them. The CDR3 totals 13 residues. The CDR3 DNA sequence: TGTGCCAGCAGCTTGTGGGGGGTCGGGGAGCTGTTTTTT. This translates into CASSLWGVGELFF.

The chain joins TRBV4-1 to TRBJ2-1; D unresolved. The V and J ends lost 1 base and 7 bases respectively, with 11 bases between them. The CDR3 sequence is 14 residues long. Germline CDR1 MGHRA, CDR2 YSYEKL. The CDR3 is CASSQVPVINEQFF. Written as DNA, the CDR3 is TGCGCCAGCAGCCAAGTACCAGTCATTAATGAGCAGTTCTTC.

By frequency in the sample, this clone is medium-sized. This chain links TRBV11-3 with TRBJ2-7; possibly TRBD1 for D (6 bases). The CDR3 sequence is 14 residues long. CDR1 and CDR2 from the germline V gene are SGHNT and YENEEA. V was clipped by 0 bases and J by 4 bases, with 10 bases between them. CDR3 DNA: TGTGCCAGCAGCTTAGAGGGGGCAGCGTACGAGCAGTACTTC. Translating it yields CASSLEGAAYEQYF.

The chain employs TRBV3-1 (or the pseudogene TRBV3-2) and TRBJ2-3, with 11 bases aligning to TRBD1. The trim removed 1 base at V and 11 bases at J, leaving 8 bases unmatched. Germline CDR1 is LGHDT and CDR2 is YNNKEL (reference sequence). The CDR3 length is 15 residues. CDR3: CASSQVGTGGSMQYF. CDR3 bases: TGTGCCAGCAGCCAAGTCGGGACAGGGGGTTCTATGCAGTATTTT.

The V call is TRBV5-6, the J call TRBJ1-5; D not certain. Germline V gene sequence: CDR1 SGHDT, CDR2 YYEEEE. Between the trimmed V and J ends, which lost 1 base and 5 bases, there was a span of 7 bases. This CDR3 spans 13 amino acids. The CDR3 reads CASSLNSYQPQHF. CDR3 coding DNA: TGTGCCAGCAGCTTGAACAGTTATCAGCCCCAGCATTTT. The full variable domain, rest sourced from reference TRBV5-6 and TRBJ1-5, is DAGVTQSPTHLIKTRGQQVTLRCSPKSGHDTVSWYQQALGQGPQFIFQYYEEEERQRGNFPDRFSGHQFPNYSSELNVNALLLGDSALYLCASSLNSYQPQHFGDGTRLSIL.

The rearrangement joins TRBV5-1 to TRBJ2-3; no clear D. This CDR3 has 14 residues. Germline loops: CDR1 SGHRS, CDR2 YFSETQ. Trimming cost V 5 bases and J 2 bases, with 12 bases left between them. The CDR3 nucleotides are TGCGCCAGCAGGGCCGGTTACTACACAGATACGCAGTATTTT. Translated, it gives CASRAGYYTDTQYF.

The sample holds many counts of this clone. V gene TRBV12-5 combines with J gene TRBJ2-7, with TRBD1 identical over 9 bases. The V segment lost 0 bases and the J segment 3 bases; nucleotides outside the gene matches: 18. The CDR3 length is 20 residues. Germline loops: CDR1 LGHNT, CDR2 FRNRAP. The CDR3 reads CASGLVTVPIQGARYYEQYF. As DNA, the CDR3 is TGTGCTAGTGGTTTGGTTACTGTCCCTATACAGGGGGCTCGCTACTACGAGCAGTACTTC.